This is a list of T cell receptor beta chains from one sample in a study of regulatory T cells in long-lasting Graves disease. Each CDR3 protein gets one entry after TCRdb re-called the multiplex PCR reads with MiXCR. The repertoire consists of 300,000 to 450,000 distinct CDR3 sequences, with 15% to 19% occurring once and the leading ten covering over 20%. The sample was peripheral blood mononuclear cells (PBMCs), taken at new diagnosis, from a patient treated with antithyroid drugs. The receptor source for this set is a female donor with Graves disease. Each CDR3 is given without its conserved first and last residue. Fields, in order: J gene, V gene, CDR3 protein.

>TRBJ1-1|TRBV27
ASRGRADTEAF
>TRBJ2-7|TRBV7-2
ASRSNRDSYEQY
>TRBJ2-2|TRBV27
ASSNNPGELF
>TRBJ1-1|TRBV7-2
ASSFAPPGTRNTEAF
>TRBJ2-7|TRBV12-3/TRBV12-4
ASSGSGRNLYEQY
>TRBJ1-1|TRBV18
ASTHTGANTEAF
>TRBJ2-5|TRBV6-1
ASTDWQETQY
>TRBJ2-5|TRBV9
ASSVAIGLAGVRETQY
>TRBJ1-1|TRBV7-9
ASSFGPLETNTEAF
>TRBJ2-5|TRBV20-1
SARERGGGLKETQY